This T cell receptor (beta chain) originates from a study of shared clonotypes between healthy human individuals. As for this clone: Its antigen is unidentified.

Positive CCR7 selection of CD45RO-negative cells yielded the naive CD8 cells, and terminally differentiated effector memory CD45RA+ cells were excluded. General study results and limits: Generally, estimated richness proved larger in naive subsets than it did in memory subsets.

Replicate PCRs from sorted subsets contained roughly 200 ng DNA, which is around 30,000 T cell genomes. The assay was immunoSEQ multiplex PCR, and TCRdb's table has in-frame clones only and misses some. This sample yields some 2,000,000 clones, of which less than 95% are seen a single time; roughly 1% belongs to the top ten. Germline V CDR1 and CDR2: LNHNV, YYDKDF (reference sequence). The germline V and J ends were trimmed by 0 bases and 0 bases, with 15 bases remaining between them. This CDR3 region has 17 residues. The sequenced sample consisted of naive CD8+ T cells sorted from blood. The rearrangement joins TRBV15 to TRBJ2-7; D is perhaps TRBD1 or TRBD2 (6 bases each). The TCR was taken from a young man in good health. The CDR3 DNA reads TGTGCCACCAGCAGAGATCGGGTAGGGGGAGGCTCCTACGAGCAGTACTTC. Amino acid sequence: CATSRDRVGGGSYEQYF. Supplemented by reference TRBV15 and TRBJ2-7, the full variable domain reads DAMVIQNPRYQVTQFGKPVTLSCSQTLNHNVMYWYQQKSSQAPKLLFHYYDKDFNNEADTPDNFQSRRPNTSFCFLDIRSPGLGDTAMYLCATSRDRVGGGSYEQYFGPGTRLTVT.